A single sample gave rise to the 16 T cell receptor beta chains below, sequenced in a study of follicular helper T cells after annual influenza vaccination. As for time point: 2013-2014 season, 7 days after vaccination. Generated by immunoSEQ multiplex PCR, the TCRdb table keeps only in-frame clones and is missing some. The sample lists about 9,900 clones; about 80% were seen once. Specimen: CXCR5- memory CD4+ T cells sorted from blood, collected 7 days after influenza vaccination. The receptor source for this set is an adult who received the influenza vaccine.

The chain is built from TRBV7-6 and TRBJ2-3; D gene ambiguous. The CDR3 length is 11 residues. Trimming shortened V by 8 bases and J by 0 bases, and 3 bases separated the two germline ends. The V gene's germline CDR1 is SGHVS and CDR2 FNYEAQ. In DNA, the CDR3 is TGTGCCAGCGGCAGCACAGATACGCAGTATTTT. Translated, it gives CASGSTDTQYF.

J is TRBJ1-3 and V is TRBV14; 7 bases are shared with TRBD1. The V gene's germline CDR1 is SGHDN and CDR2 FVKESK. The CDR3 is 18 residues long. Losses at the gene ends were 4 bases for V and 0 bases for J; bases not matched to a gene: 12. The CDR3 loop reads CASSLRQGGLSSGNTIYF. The CDR3 region has the DNA TGTGCCAGCAGCCTCCGACAGGGAGGGTTGTCCTCTGGAAACACCATATATTTT. Complete variable domain (other parts from reference TRBV14 and TRBJ1-3): EAGVTQFPSHSVIEKGQTVTLRCDPISGHDNLYWYRRVMGKEIKFLLHFVKESKQDESGMPNNRFLAERTGGTYSTLKVQPAELEDSGVYFCASSLRQGGLSSGNTIYFGEGSWLTVV.

CDR3 in amino acids: CASSSPGAKVGGYTF. For the CDR3, the DNA is TGTGCCAGCAGTTCCCCGGGAGCCAAAGTAGGTGGCTACACCTTC. V and J are TRBV28 and TRBJ1-2, with unresolved D. The germline V gene encodes CDR1 MDHEN and CDR2 SYDVKM. V dropped 4 bases and J dropped 7 bases, with 19 bases sitting between them. The CDR3 contains 15 residues.

The chain has TRBV19 and TRBJ2-1; TRBD1 agrees at 7 bases. CDR3 length: 16 residues. The V segment lost 6 bases and the J segment 9 bases; nucleotides outside the gene matches: 17. CDR1 is LNHDA and CDR2 is SQIVND in the germline V gene (reference sequence). This chain's CDR3 is CASSLRDSRFRIEQFF. For the CDR3, the DNA is TGTGCCAGTAGCCTACGGGACAGCCGGTTTAGGATTGAGCAGTTCTTC.

The chain has TRBV11-2 and TRBJ1-2, with 9 bases fitting TRBD1. V was clipped by 0 bases and J by 5 bases; unmatched bases: 4. This CDR3 is built from 15 residues. CDR1 is SGHAT, CDR2 FQNNGV, per germline. The CDR3 DNA is TGTGCCAGCAGCTTAGATCGGGGACAGGGATATGGCTACACCTTC. Protein sequence: CASSLDRGQGYGYTF.

This clone was picked up a small number of times. The gene calls are TRBV19 and TRBJ2-7, with 7 nucleotides matching TRBD2. The CDR3 is 16 amino acids. Trimming took 3 bases from V and 3 from J; bases not matched to a gene: 11. Germline-derived CDR1 and CDR2 are LNHDA and SQIVND (reference sequence). This chain's CDR3 is CASSISRPGGYYEQYF. The CDR3 bases are TGTGCCAGTAGTATTAGTCGTCCGGGAGGTTACTACGAGCAGTACTTC. Full variable domain (outside the CDR3, taken from reference TRBV19 and TRBJ2-7): DGGITQSPKYLFRKEGQNVTLSCEQNLNHDAMYWYRQDPGQGLRLIYYSQIVNDFQKGDIAEGYSVSREKKESFPLTVTSAQKNPTAFYLCASSISRPGGYYEQYFGPGTRLTVT.

The V call is TRBV7-2, the J call TRBJ2-2; TRBD1 agrees at 10 bases. CDR1 is SGHTA and CDR2 is FQGNSA in the germline V gene. The V gene end was trimmed by 4 bases and the J gene end by 4 bases; junction bases not matched to a gene: 9. The CDR3 covers 17 residues. The CDR3 DNA reads as TGTGCCAGCAGCTCGCGGAGACAGGGGGCGGGCACCGGGGAGCTGTTTTTT. Its translation: CASSSRRQGAGTGELFF. Full variable domain (rest looked up from reference TRBV7-2 and TRBJ2-2): GAGVSQSPSNKVTEKGKDVELRCDPISGHTALYWYRQSLGQGLEFLIYFQGNSAPDKSGLPSDRFSAERTGGSVSTLTIQRTQQEDSAVYLCASSSRRQGAGTGELFFGEGSRLTVL.

The table lists this clone with a few counts. V usage is TRBV6-5 and J usage is TRBJ1-6; no definite D call. CDR3 size: 13 residues. Per germline, CDR1 MNHEY and CDR2 SVGAGI. Trimming left V 8 bases short and J 5 bases short, with 10 bases between. DNA of the CDR3: TGTGCCAGCGGACCTGGACATAATTCACCCCTCCACTTT. Translating it yields CASGPGHNSPLHF.

The chain is built from TRBV28 and TRBJ2-3; 8 bases line up with TRBD1. There are 13 residues in the CDR3. Germline V gives CDR1 MDHEN, CDR2 SYDVKM. Losses at the gene ends were 3 bases for V and 9 bases for J; bases not matched to a gene: 5. CDR3 residues: CASSFRRTGTQYF. CDR3 nucleotide sequence: TGTGCCAGCAGTTTCCGGCGGACAGGGACGCAGTATTTT.

The genes are TRBV6-5 and TRBJ2-3; no reliable D call. V was shortened by 7 bases and J by 5 bases, with 13 bases between the two germline ends. CDR1 and CDR2 from the germline V gene are MNHEY and SVGAGI. The CDR3 consists of 13 residues. CDR3 sequence (DNA): TGTGCCAGCAAAAACCCCGGGCAAGATACGCAGTATTTT. Protein sequence: CASKNPGQDTQYF.

This chain joins TRBV19 and TRBJ1-1; D possibly corresponds to TRBD1 (6 bases). V lost 9 bases to trimming and J lost 3 bases, with 11 bases between them. The CDR3 contains 12 residues. Germline assignment: CDR1 LNHDA and CDR2 SQIVND (reference sequence). The chain's CDR3 is CASLGQHTEAFF. In DNA form, the CDR3 reads TGTGCCAGCCTAGGACAGCACACTGAAGCTTTCTTT. Drawing the rest from reference TRBV19 and TRBJ1-1, the complete variable domain is DGGITQSPKYLFRKEGQNVTLSCEQNLNHDAMYWYRQDPGQGLRLIYYSQIVNDFQKGDIAEGYSVSREKKESFPLTVTSAQKNPTAFYLCASLGQHTEAFFGQGTRLTVV.

This rearrangement joins TRBV19 to TRBJ1-5; D is undetermined. Germline V CDR1 and CDR2: LNHDA, SQIVND (reference sequence). CDR3 length: 12 residues. V was cut by 5 bases and J by 14 bases, with 16 bases left in between. The CDR3: CASSRPPGQEHF. Written as DNA, the CDR3 is TGTGCCAGTAGTCGCCCTCCGGGCCAAGAGCATTTT.

V is TRBV4-2 and J is TRBJ2-7; D may be TRBD2 (6 bases). This CDR3 spans 17 amino acids. Germline V gene data show CDR1 as LGHNA and CDR2 as YNFKEQ. V was shortened by 1 base and J by 2 bases, with 18 bases between the two germline ends. The CDR3 coding sequence is TGTGCCAGCAGCCAAGTTCCCGCGAGCGGGCGAACCTACGAGCAGTACTTC. Amino acids: CASSQVPASGRTYEQYF.

This clone was detected only a few times. This rearrangement joins TRBV28 to TRBJ1-2; D is uncertain. V lost 2 bases to trimming and J lost 9 bases, with 16 bases between them. CDR1 and CDR2 from the germline V gene are MDHEN and SYDVKM. There are 14 residues in the CDR3. CDR3 nucleotide sequence: TGTGCCAGCAGTTTAGGTGTCCCGCCATACAGCTACACCTTC. It yields the protein CASSLGVPPYSYTF.

The chain has TRBV6-5 and TRBJ1-5; D ambiguous. This CDR3 contains 14 residues. Trimming removed 5 bases at V and 4 bases at J, with 12 bases between. The V gene's germline CDR1 is MNHEY and CDR2 SVGAGI. The CDR3 DNA follows: TGTGCCAGCAGTGAAGAGGAGAGGAATCAGCCCCAGCATTTT. This translates into CASSEEERNQPQHF.

The chain combines TRBV7-2 with TRBJ2-1; D perhaps matches TRBD1 (6 bases). The germline V gene encodes CDR1 SGHTA and CDR2 FQGNSA. Trimming removed 3 bases from V and 6 bases from J, with 9 bases in between. The CDR3 length is 13 residues. The CDR3 spells CASSLGASNEQFF. CDR3 in DNA: TGTGCCAGCAGCTTGGGGGCTAGCAATGAGCAGTTCTTC.